Listed below are T cell receptor beta chains from one sample, sequenced in a study of shared clonotypes between healthy human individuals. Profiled with immunoSEQ multiplex PCR; TCRdb holds only in-frame clones, not every one. The sample shows 2 million to 3 million clones, roughly 93% of them seen only once. The source material was naive CD4+ T cells from PBMCs. All receptors come from a man aged 18 to 29 in good health. Some clones in this sample may be carry-over from other donors' samples. Each CDR3 is given with its conserved first and last residue. The order of the fields is CDR3 length, clone size, D gene, J gene, V gene, CDR3 protein, CDR3 DNA. A D gene is named only where the DNA matches it firmly. Clone size is stated in some rows and not others, as once, few, many or a class when expanded.

>12|-|-|TRBJ1-2|TRBV29-1
CSVGVGDGGRTF
TGCAGCGTTGGTGTGGGAGACGGCGGACGTACCTTC
>15|-|-|TRBJ2-2|TRBV5-1
CASSLARMNTGELFF
TGCGCCAGCAGCTTGGCCAGGATGAACACCGGGGAGCTGTTTTTT
>15|-|-|TRBJ2-3|TRBV2
CASTRQSLSTDTQYF
TGTGCCAGCACCCGACAGTCCCTTAGCACAGATACGCAGTATTTT
>16|-|-|TRBJ2-6|TRBV9
CASSVSSLLWANVLTF
TGTGCCAGCAGCGTTTCCAGCCTCCTCTGGGCCAACGTCCTGACTTTC
>15|-|-|TRBJ1-2|TRBV5-1
CASSLAEGGMYGYTF
TGCGCCAGCAGCCTCGCGGAAGGGGGGATGTATGGCTACACCTTC
>14|-|-|TRBJ2-1|TRBV4-2
CASSQVPSSDEQFF
TGTGCCAGCAGCCAAGTACCTAGCTCGGATGAGCAGTTCTTC
>15|-|-|TRBJ2-7|TRBV6-1
CASSPIDKYLYEQYF
TGTGCCAGCAGCCCCATCGACAAGTATTTGTACGAGCAGTACTTC
>16|-|TRBD1|TRBJ2-6|TRBV19
CASSGQGAGGANVLTF
TGTGCCAGTTCCGGACAGGGGGCTGGAGGGGCCAACGTCCTGACTTTC
>15|-|-|TRBJ2-1|TRBV5-1
CASHSGPTEGYEQFF
TGCGCCAGCCACTCCGGACCAACGGAGGGCTATGAGCAGTTCTTC
>16|-|-|TRBJ1-1|TRBV27
CASSLSQGVWDTEAFF
TGTGCCAGCAGTTTATCGCAAGGGGTGTGGGACACTGAAGCTTTCTTT
>15|-|TRBD2|TRBJ2-1|TRBV11-2
CASSSTSGIYNEQFF
TGTGCCAGCAGCTCCACTAGCGGGATCTACAATGAGCAGTTCTTC
>16|-|-|TRBJ2-5|TRBV11-2
CASSKGRTAKGETQYF
TGTGCCAGCAGCAAGGGACGGACGGCGAAGGGGGAGACCCAGTACTTC
>16|-|-|TRBJ1-5|TRBV7-9
CASSLGAGQGNQPQHF
TGTGCCAGCAGCTTAGGGGCCGGTCAGGGCAATCAGCCCCAGCATTTT
>16|-|-|TRBJ1-5|TRBV25-1
CASSENRALGDQPQHF
TGTGCCAGCAGTGAAAATCGGGCACTGGGGGATCAGCCCCAGCATTTT
>13|once|-|TRBJ1-2|TRBV14
CASSQGTLYGYTF
TGTGCCAGCAGCCAAGGGACCCTCTATGGCTACACCTTC
>13|-|-|TRBJ2-1|TRBV7-9
CASSSGLANEQFF
TGTGCCAGCAGCTCCGGACTCGCAAATGAGCAGTTCTTC
>13|-|-|TRBJ2-3|TRBV5-4
CASSPRGLVTQYF
TGTGCCAGCAGTCCTAGGGGGTTAGTCACGCAGTATTTT
>15|-|-|TRBJ2-7|TRBV6-1
CATSTHGLAGYEQYF
TGTGCCACCTCGACCCACGGACTCGCAGGCTACGAGCAGTACTTC
>15|-|-|TRBJ1-4|TRBV6-1
CASRLRQATNEKLFF
TGTGCCAGCAGGCTAAGACAGGCAACTAATGAAAAACTGTTTTTT
>15|-|-|TRBJ2-1|TRBV5-8
CAGSAGSGSYNEQFF
TGTGCCGGTTCGGCGGGATCGGGGTCCTACAATGAGCAGTTCTTC
>11|-|-|TRBJ2-1|TRBV20-1
CSAGRNNEQFF
TGCAGTGCTGGGCGTAACAATGAGCAGTTCTTC
>15|-|-|TRBJ1-4|TRBV9
CASSIGAVTNEKLFF
TGTGCCAGCAGCATCGGGGCAGTGACTAATGAAAAACTGTTTTTT
>16|-|TRBD1|TRBJ2-5|TRBV18
CASSTPGQAGQETQYF
TGTGCCAGCTCCACACCGGGACAGGCAGGGCAAGAGACCCAGTACTTC
>17|-|-|TRBJ2-6|TRBV5-4
CASSKRDRSSGANVLTF
TGTGCCAGCAGCAAGAGGGACCGGAGCTCTGGGGCCAACGTCCTGACTTTC
>14|-|TRBD2|TRBJ2-7|TRBV5-4
CASSQVAGTNEQYF
TGTGCCAGCAGCCAAGTAGCGGGAACCAACGAGCAGTACTTC
>16|-|-|TRBJ2-5|TRBV9
CASSVGGELEGGTQYF
TGTGCCAGCAGCGTAGGAGGGGAGCTGGAAGGGGGGACCCAGTACTTC
>16|-|TRBD2|TRBJ2-5|TRBV7-8
CASSLVEGSGGETQYF
TGTGCCAGCAGCTTAGTCGAGGGGAGCGGGGGGGAGACCCAGTACTTC
>14|-|TRBD2|TRBJ2-4|TRBV4-2
CASSLREEEGIQYF
TGTGCCAGCAGCCTCCGGGAGGAGGAGGGCATTCAGTACTTC
>13|-|TRBD1|TRBJ2-1|TRBV7-9
CASGRTGINEQFF
TGTGCCAGCGGCCGGACAGGTATCAATGAGCAGTTCTTC
>16|-|-|TRBJ2-5|TRBV19
CASSMGRGIWQETQYF
TGTGCCAGTAGTATGGGTAGGGGGATTTGGCAAGAGACCCAGTACTTC
>16|-|-|TRBJ2-3|TRBV9
CASSVDRGRPTDTQYF
TGTGCCAGCAGCGTAGATAGGGGACGTCCCACAGATACGCAGTATTTT
>13|once|-|TRBJ2-7|TRBV27
CASSLSRAYEQYF
TGTGCCAGCAGTTTATCCCGGGCCTACGAGCAGTACTTC
>17|-|TRBD1|TRBJ2-2|TRBV14
CASSKFKGQGWTGELFF
TGTGCCAGCAGTAAATTTAAGGGACAGGGATGGACCGGGGAGCTGTTTTTT
>16|-|TRBD2|TRBJ2-3|TRBV10-3
CAINPGLAGNTDTQYF
TGTGCCATCAACCCGGGACTAGCGGGTAACACAGATACGCAGTATTTT
>16|-|-|TRBJ2-5|TRBV5-4
CASSSPVIAGQETQYF
TGTGCCAGCAGCTCTCCGGTGATAGCTGGGCAAGAGACCCAGTACTTC
>14|few|-|TRBJ1-1|TRBV10-1
CASSEARANTEAFF
TGCGCCAGCAGTGAGGCCAGGGCGAACACTGAAGCTTTCTTT
>15|-|-|TRBJ2-2|TRBV9
CASSVVGSLTGELFF
TGTGCCAGCAGCGTAGTCGGGAGCCTAACCGGGGAGCTGTTTTTT
>14|-|-|TRBJ1-5|TRBV27
CASSYSGLGQPQHF
TGTGCCAGCAGTTATTCTGGGTTAGGTCAGCCCCAGCATTTT
>14|few|-|TRBJ1-2|TRBV9
CASSEDRSLGGYTF
TGTGCCAGCAGCGAGGATCGGTCCCTTGGGGGCTACACCTTC
>13|few|-|TRBJ2-7|TRBV6-1
CASRSGPQREQYF
TGTGCCAGCCGGTCGGGACCTCAGAGGGAGCAGTACTTC
>16|-|-|TRBJ2-3|TRBV27
CASSSLWSRNTDTQYF
TGTGCCAGCAGCTCTCTTTGGAGCAGAAACACAGATACGCAGTATTTT
>17|-|-|TRBJ2-7|TRBV9
CASSQGGRPVGSHEQYF
TGTGCCAGCAGCCAGGGGGGCCGCCCGGTAGGGTCCCACGAGCAGTACTTC
>19|-|TRBD2|TRBJ2-1|TRBV5-1
CASSLGGTRNSPWNNEQFF
TGCGCCAGCAGCTTGGGTGGGACTAGAAACTCCCCCTGGAACAATGAGCAGTTCTTC
>14|-|-|TRBJ2-5|TRBV2
CASKGRQYQETQYF
TGTGCCAGCAAGGGCCGCCAGTACCAAGAGACCCAGTACTTC
>15|few|TRBD1|TRBJ1-2|TRBV30
CAWSVLRTGRGGYTF
TGTGCCTGGAGTGTACTGAGGACAGGGAGGGGTGGCTACACCTTC
>14|-|-|TRBJ1-2|TRBV6-5
CASSYAPVNYGYTF
TGTGCCAGCAGTTACGCTCCGGTGAACTATGGCTACACCTTC
>10|-|-|TRBJ2-7|TRBV20-1
CSARTYEQYF
TGCAGTGCTAGAACTTACGAGCAGTACTTC
>16|-|-|TRBJ2-5|TRBV5-4
CASSSGSSRLQETQYF
TGTGCCAGCAGCTCAGGAAGCAGCCGGCTCCAAGAGACCCAGTACTTC
>13|-|-|TRBJ1-3|TRBV7-6
CASSLSRGNTIYF
TGTGCCAGCAGCTTATCTAGAGGAAACACCATATATTTT
>14|-|TRBD2|TRBJ2-1|TRBV7-7
CASSPGLAGGPGIF
TGTGCCAGCAGCCCAGGACTAGCGGGAGGCCCGGGAATCTTC
>12|-|-|TRBJ2-3|TRBV5-1
CASSLTGDTQYF
TGCGCCAGCAGCTTAACCGGAGATACGCAGTATTTT
>17|once|-|TRBJ1-5|TRBV7-8
CASSSGPRDFSNQPQHF
TGTGCCAGCAGCTCCGGACCCAGGGACTTTAGCAATCAGCCCCAGCATTTT
>13|once|-|TRBJ2-5|TRBV27
CASSLRTGGDQYF
TGTGCCAGCAGTTTACGAACGGGGGGCGACCAGTACTTC
>16|once|-|TRBJ2-7|TRBV21-1
CASIFQPGHPRGEQYF
TGTGCCAGCATCTTTCAGCCGGGACACCCAAGAGGGGAGCAGTACTTC
>15|-|TRBD2|TRBJ2-5|TRBV5-1
CASSPLAGVVETQYF
TGCGCCAGCAGCCCTTTAGCGGGAGTTGTGGAGACCCAGTACTTC
>14|once|-|TRBJ1-4|TRBV7-9
CASSFLPTNEKLFF
TGTGCCAGCAGCTTCTTGCCGACTAATGAAAAACTGTTTTTT
>14|-|-|TRBJ2-7|TRBV2
CASSEGTDRPNLYF
TGTGCCAGCAGTGAGGGAACAGACAGGCCCAACCTTTACTTC
>16|-|TRBD2|TRBJ2-3|TRBV5-1
CASSSPLAGVRDTQYF
TGCGCCAGCAGCTCGCCACTAGCGGGAGTGAGAGATACGCAGTATTTT
>13|-|-|TRBJ1-4|TRBV6-1
CASRQQTNEKLFF
TGTGCCAGCAGACAGCAAACTAATGAAAAACTGTTTTTT